The sequence of this T cell receptor (beta chain) was determined in a study of blood T cell repertoires in COVID-19. Across the study: The United States, Italy and Spain supplied acute and convalescent COVID-19 samples.

V lost 2 bases and J lost 3; bases outside the gene matches: 0. The CDR3 is 13 amino acids. Looked up from germline, CDR1 is SGHTA and CDR2 is FQGTGA. As regards this clone: Other DNA sequences in this specimen translate into the identical CDR3.

Authors' data handling: Counts of nucleated cells, estimated from reference gene primer amplification, were obtained. Profiling relied on immunoSEQ multiplex PCR, and the TCRdb table lists in-frame clones only, not all of them. V and J calls and clone size are those listed in that table; D and trimming were worked out from the DNA. The sample includes roughly 350,000 clones, 80% to 90% of them seen just once. Sequences were obtained from peripheral blood. This clonotype was sampled from a woman in her twenties or thirties with COVID-19, enrolled during active disease. The rearrangement links TRBV7-3 to TRBJ1-1, with 7 bases lining up with TRBD1. CDR3 sequence: CASSLQGDTEAFF. The CDR3 DNA reads TGTGCCAGCAGCTTACAGGGGGACACTGAAGCTTTCTTT.